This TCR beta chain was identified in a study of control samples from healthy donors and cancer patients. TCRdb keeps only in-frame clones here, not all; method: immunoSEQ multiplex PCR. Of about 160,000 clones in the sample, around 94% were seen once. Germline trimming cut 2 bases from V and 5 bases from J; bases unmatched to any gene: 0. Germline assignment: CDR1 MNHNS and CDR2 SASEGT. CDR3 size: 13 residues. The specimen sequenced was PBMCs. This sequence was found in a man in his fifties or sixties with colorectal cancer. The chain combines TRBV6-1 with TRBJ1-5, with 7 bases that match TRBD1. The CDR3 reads CASSERGHQPQHF. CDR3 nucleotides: TGTGCCAGCAGTGAAAGGGGGCATCAGCCCCAGCATTTT.